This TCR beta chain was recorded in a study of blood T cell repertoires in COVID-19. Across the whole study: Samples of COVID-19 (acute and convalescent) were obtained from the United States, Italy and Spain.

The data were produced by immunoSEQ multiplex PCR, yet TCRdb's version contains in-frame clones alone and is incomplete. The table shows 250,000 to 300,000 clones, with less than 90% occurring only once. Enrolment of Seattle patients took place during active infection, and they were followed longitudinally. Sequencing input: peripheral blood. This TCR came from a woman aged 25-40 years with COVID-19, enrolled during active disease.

The CDR3 nucleotides are TGTGCCAGTAGGCAGGGTGGCGAGACCCAGTACTTC. It specifies CASRQGGETQYF. The rearrangement links TRBV19 to TRBJ2-5, with D perhaps TRBD1 (5 bases). CDR1 is LNHDA and CDR2 is SQIVND in the germline V gene (reference sequence). V lost 6 bases and J lost 5, with 10 bases in between. This CDR3 is 12 amino acids long.